This TCR beta chain was documented in a study of control samples from healthy donors and cancer patients. This clone is a singleton in its sample. This CDR3 has 11 residues. Germline lookup yields CDR1 SGHRS and CDR2 YFSETQ. V was pared by 4 bases and J by 3 bases, with 5 bases between. The data were produced by immunoSEQ multiplex PCR, yet TCRdb's version contains in-frame clones alone and is incomplete. In the table there are approximately 65,000 clones, about nine tenths of which are singletons. The clonotype comes from a man aged 55-75 years with lung cancer. The rearrangement joins TRBV5-1 to TRBJ2-7, with D uncertain. Sequencing input: PBMCs. This CDR3 is CASSESYEQYF. The CDR3 DNA sequence: TGCGCCAGCAGCGAGAGCTACGAGCAGTACTTC.